This T cell receptor (beta chain) emerged from a study of blood T cell repertoires in COVID-19. Study-wide context: The United States, Italy and Spain provided the acute and convalescent COVID-19 samples. Nucleic acid was either cDNA or gDNA, and it came from T cells, B-cell-depleted T cells, or PBMCs.

In the original analysis: Reference gene primers were amplified, and this amplification served to estimate nucleated cell counts. Profiling relied on immunoSEQ multiplex PCR, and the TCRdb table lists in-frame clones only, not all of them. That table supplies the V and J calls and clone size; D and trimming were determined from the DNA. Of some 200,000 clones in the sample, about 83% were seen once. Enrolment of Seattle patients took place during active infection, and they were followed longitudinally. Germline loops: CDR1 LGHNA, CDR2 YSLEER. Trimming took 4 bases from V and 1 from J, leaving 15 bases between them. The CDR3 is 16 amino acids.

The chain employs TRBV4-3 and TRBJ2-3; TRBD2 might be the D (6 bases). The sequence was collected from a woman aged 25 to 39 with COVID-19, enrolled during active disease. Sample: peripheral blood. CDR3 protein: CASSPGVLGRTDTQYF. The DNA for the CDR3 is TGCGCCAGCAGCCCGGGGGTCCTAGGGCGCACAGATACGCAGTATTTT.